This T cell receptor beta chain was captured in a study of blood T cell repertoires in COVID-19. The length of the CDR3 is 14 residues. Trimming removed 4 bases from V and 1 base from J, with 11 bases in between. The germline V gene has CDR1 SGHRS and CDR2 YFSETQ. Generated by immunoSEQ multiplex PCR, the TCRdb table keeps only in-frame clones and is missing some. This table has 60,000 to 95,000 clones, about nine tenths appearing once. The source of this sequence is a woman between 50 and 59 years old with acute or convalescent COVID-19. This sequence joins TRBV5-1 and TRBJ2-5, with a possible D match to TRBD2 (6 bases). Specimen: peripheral blood. CDR3 DNA sequence: TGCGCCAGCAGCGGGGAGGCAGGCCAAGAGACCCAGTACTTC. Protein: CASSGEAGQETQYF.